This T cell receptor beta chain was sequenced in a study of breast tumors, draining lymph nodes, adjacent tissues. Broader study findings: Luminal-like breast cancer showed significantly greater tumor-nontumor repertoire similarity than basal-like breast cancer did. That most tumor T cells come from lymph nodes remained unproven. Tumor repertoires ranked between lymph nodes and nontumor tissue in diversity, with V and J gene preferences.

In its sample, this clonotype is medium-sized (0.01 to 0.1%). As yet, its antigen is unknown. TCRdb reprocessed the multiplex PCR reads with MiXCR, giving one entry per CDR3 protein. The sample holds more than 6,500 distinct CDR3 sequences, 43% seen once. The germline CDR1 and CDR2 sequences are SGHTA and FQGNSA. The CDR3 has 14 amino acids. The ends were cut back, 5 bases at V and 2 bases at J, with 12 bases in the middle. The sample taken for sequencing was tumor-adjacent breast tissue. The receptor was isolated from a female donor with breast cancer. Some clones in this sample may be carry-over from other donors' samples. The chain has TRBV7-2 and TRBJ2-5; D perhaps matches TRBD1 (5 bases). For the CDR3, the DNA is TGTGCCAGCAGCAACCGACAGTGGCAAGAGACCCAGTACTTC. Its translation: CASSNRQWQETQYF.